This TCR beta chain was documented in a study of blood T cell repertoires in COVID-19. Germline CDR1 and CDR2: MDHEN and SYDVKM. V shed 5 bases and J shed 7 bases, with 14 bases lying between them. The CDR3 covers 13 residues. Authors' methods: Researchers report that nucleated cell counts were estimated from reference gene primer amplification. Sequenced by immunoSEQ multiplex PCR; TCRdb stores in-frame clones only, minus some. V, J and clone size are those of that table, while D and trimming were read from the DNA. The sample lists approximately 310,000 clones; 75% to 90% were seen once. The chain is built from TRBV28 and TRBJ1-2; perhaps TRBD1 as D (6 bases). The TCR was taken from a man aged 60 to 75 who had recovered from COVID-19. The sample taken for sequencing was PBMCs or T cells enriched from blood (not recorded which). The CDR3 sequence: CASSKSGVSGYTF. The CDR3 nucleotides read TGTGCCAGCAGTAAATCAGGGGTCTCTGGCTACACCTTC.